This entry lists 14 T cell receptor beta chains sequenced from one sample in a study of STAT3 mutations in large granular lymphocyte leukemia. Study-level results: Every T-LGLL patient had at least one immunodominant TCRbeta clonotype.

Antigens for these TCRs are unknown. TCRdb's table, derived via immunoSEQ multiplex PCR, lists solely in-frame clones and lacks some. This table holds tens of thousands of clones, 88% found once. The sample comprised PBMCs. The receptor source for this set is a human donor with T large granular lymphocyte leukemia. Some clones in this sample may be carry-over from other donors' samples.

DNA for the CDR3: TGTGCCAGCAGTTATACAGGCCTCTACGAGCAGTACTTC. Protein sequence: CASSYTGLYEQYF. The chain recombines TRBV6-5 with TRBJ2-7; tentative D call: TRBD1 (5 bases). This CDR3 spans 13 amino acids. Trimming removed 3 bases from V and 3 bases from J, with 9 bases in between. Germline values: CDR1 MNHEY, CDR2 SVGAGI.

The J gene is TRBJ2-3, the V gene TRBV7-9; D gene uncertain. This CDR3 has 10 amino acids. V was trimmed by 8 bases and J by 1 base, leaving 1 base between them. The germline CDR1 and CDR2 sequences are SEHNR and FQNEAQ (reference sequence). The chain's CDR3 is CASGTDTQYF. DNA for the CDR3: TGTGCCAGCGGCACAGATACGCAGTATTTT.

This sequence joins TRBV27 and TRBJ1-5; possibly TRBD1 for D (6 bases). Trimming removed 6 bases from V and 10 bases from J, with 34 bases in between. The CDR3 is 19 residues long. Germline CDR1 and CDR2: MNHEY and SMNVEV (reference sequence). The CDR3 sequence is CASSYQTGSGLGAISPQHF. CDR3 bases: TGTGCCAGCAGCTATCAAACAGGGTCAGGGCTAGGGGCAATCAGCCCCCAGCATTTT.

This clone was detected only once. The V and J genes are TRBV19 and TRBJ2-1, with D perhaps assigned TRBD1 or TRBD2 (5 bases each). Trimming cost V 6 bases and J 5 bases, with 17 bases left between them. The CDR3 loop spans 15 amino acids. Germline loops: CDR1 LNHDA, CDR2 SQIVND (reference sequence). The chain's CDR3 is CASRTGTLWDNEQFF. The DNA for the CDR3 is TGTGCCAGTAGAACCGGGACCCTGTGGGACAATGAGCAGTTCTTC.

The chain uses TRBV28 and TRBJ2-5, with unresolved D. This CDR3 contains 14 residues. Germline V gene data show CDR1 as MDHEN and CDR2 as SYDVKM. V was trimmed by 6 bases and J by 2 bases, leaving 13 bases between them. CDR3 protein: CASSPRILQETQYF. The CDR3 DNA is TGTGCCAGCAGCCCAAGGATATTGCAAGAGACCCAGTACTTC.

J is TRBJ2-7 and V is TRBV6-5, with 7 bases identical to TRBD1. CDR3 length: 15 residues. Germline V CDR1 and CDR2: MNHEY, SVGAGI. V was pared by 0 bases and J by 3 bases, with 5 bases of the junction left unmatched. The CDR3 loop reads CASSYSSGDSYEQYF. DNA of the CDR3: TGTGCCAGCAGTTACTCTTCCGGGGACAGCTACGAGCAGTACTTC.

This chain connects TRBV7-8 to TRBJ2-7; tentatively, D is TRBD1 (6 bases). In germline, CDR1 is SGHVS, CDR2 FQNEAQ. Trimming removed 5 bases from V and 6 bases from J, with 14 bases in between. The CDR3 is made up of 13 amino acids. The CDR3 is CASSPGTDSEQYV. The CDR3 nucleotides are TGTGCCAGCAGCCCAGGGACGGACAGCGAGCAGTACGTC.

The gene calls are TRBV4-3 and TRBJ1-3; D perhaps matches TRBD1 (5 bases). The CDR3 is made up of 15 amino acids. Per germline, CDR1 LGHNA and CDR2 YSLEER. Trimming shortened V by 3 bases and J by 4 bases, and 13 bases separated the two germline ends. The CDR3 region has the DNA TGCGCCAGCAGCCAGACCCCCGGGACCGGAAACACCATATATTTT. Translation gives CASSQTPGTGNTIYF.

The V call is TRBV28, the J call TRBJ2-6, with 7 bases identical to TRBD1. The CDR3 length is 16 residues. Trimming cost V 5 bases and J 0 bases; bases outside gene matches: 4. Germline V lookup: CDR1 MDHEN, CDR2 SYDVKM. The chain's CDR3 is CASSEHRGSGANVLTF. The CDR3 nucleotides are TGTGCCAGCAGTGAACACAGGGGCTCTGGGGCCAACGTCCTGACTTTC.

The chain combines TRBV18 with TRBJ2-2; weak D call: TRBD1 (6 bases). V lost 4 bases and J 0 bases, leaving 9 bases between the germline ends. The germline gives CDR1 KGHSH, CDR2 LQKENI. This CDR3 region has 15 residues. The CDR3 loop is CASSQGQTNTGELFF. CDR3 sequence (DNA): TGTGCCAGCTCACAGGGACAAACGAACACCGGGGAGCTGTTTTTT.

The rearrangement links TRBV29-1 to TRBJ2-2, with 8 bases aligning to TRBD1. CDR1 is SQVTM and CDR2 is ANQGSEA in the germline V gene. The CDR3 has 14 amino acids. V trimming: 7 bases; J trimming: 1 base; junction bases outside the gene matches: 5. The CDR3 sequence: CSARTGQNTGELFF. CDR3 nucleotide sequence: TGCAGCGCCCGGACAGGGCAGAACACCGGGGAGCTGTTTTTT.

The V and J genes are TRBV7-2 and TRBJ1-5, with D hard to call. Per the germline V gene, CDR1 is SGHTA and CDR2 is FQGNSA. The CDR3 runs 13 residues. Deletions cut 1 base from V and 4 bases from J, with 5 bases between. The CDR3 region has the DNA TGTGCCAGCAGCTTAGAAGAGAATCAGCCCCAGCATTTT. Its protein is CASSLEENQPQHF.

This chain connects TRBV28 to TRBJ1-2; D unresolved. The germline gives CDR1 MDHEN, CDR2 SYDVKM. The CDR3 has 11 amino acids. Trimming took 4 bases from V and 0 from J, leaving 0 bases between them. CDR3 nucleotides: TGTGCCAGCAGTTCTAACTATGGCTACACCTTC. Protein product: CASSSNYGYTF.

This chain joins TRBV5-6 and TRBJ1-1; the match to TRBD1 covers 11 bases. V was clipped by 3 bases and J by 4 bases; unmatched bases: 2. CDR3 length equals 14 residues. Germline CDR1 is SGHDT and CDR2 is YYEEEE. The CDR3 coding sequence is TGTGCCAGCAGCTACGGGACAGGGGGCACTGAAGCTTTCTTT. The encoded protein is CASSYGTGGTEAFF.